These 30 T cell receptor beta chains were sequenced from one sample in a study of T-cell memory formation after mild COVID-19 (dated by TCRdb to the early 2020s). The receptor library was made with 5' RACE. Sequenced using an Illumina NovaSeq 6000. TCRdb reanalyzed the raw reads on its own, using fastp at Q25 for trimming and MiXCR for clone calling, and kept in-frame beta chains. Rows are unified per CDR3 protein, each entry keeping the most common DNA and genes. The sample yields about 350,000 distinct CDR3 sequences; around 28% were counted once. The leading ten clones occupy about 13% of the sample. The sequenced sample consisted of PBMCs or a T cell subset sorted from them (not recorded which). The receptor set was obtained from an adult woman who had mild COVID-19 (a few samples of this study predate the infection). The sample titles of this study are shuffled in the database, so cell type and time point are left out; the donor was told from shared clones.

This clonotype has a handful of counts. The chain employs TRBV12-3 or TRBV12-4 and TRBJ1-5; TRBD1 might be the D (5 bases). This CDR3 has 13 amino acids. The V end lost 3 bases, the J end lost 6 bases, and 9 bases lay between the germline ends. The CDR3 here is CASSLGGAQPQHF. The CDR3 DNA sequence: TGTGCCAGCAGTTTGGGTGGGGCTCAGCCCCAGCATTTT.

This sequence joins TRBV5-1 and TRBJ2-1; D is possibly TRBD1 (6 bases). The germline gives CDR1 SGHRS, CDR2 YFSETQ. The length of the CDR3 is 16 residues. The V end lost 5 bases, the J end lost 0 bases, and 15 bases lay between the germline ends. In DNA form, the CDR3 reads TGCGCCAGCAGGCAACGAACAGGGTTCTCCTACAATGAGCAGTTCTTC. The encoded protein is CASRQRTGFSYNEQFF.

The rearrangement joins TRBV6-4 to TRBJ2-2; TRBD2 might be the D (5 bases). V shed 5 bases and J shed 1 base, with 14 bases lying between them. The CDR3 length is 16 residues. CDR1 is MRHNA, CDR2 SNTAGT, per germline. The CDR3 is CASSPQTRRNTGELFF. The DNA for the CDR3 is TGTGCCAGCAGTCCTCAAACTAGGAGGAACACCGGGGAGCTGTTTTTT.

V usage is TRBV11-2 and J usage is TRBJ1-3; D might be TRBD1 (5 bases). This CDR3 is 15 amino acids long. V was trimmed by 2 bases and J by 1 base, leaving 9 bases between them. Germline CDR1 reads SGHAT; CDR2 reads FQNNGV. Here the CDR3 DNA reads TGTGCCAGCAGCTTATACCGACAGTCTGGAAACACCATATATTTT. Amino acids: CASSLYRQSGNTIYF.

This clonotype was counted at least ten times. V usage is TRBV11-2 and J usage is TRBJ2-3; unclear D gene. This CDR3 region has 13 residues. V was shortened by 2 bases and J by 5 bases, with 8 bases between the two germline ends. CDR1 and CDR2 from the germline V gene are SGHAT and FQNNGV. Here the CDR3 reads CASSLYQQDTQYF. CDR3 coding DNA: TGTGCCAGCAGCTTATATCAGCAAGATACGCAGTATTTT.

The chain has TRBV29-1 and TRBJ2-4; D may be TRBD1 (5 bases). V gave up 5 bases and J gave up 3 bases, with 14 bases separating them. In germline, CDR1 is SQVTM, CDR2 ANQGSEA. The CDR3 loop spans 14 amino acids. DNA of the CDR3: TGCAGCGTTCGGACACTGATAAACAAAAACATTCAGTACTTC. It specifies CSVRTLINKNIQYF.

This chain joins TRBV11-2 and TRBJ2-7; D possibly corresponds to TRBD2 (5 bases). Looked up from germline, CDR1 is SGHAT and CDR2 is FQNNGV. CDR3 size: 14 residues. V was trimmed by 4 bases and J by 3 bases, leaving 13 bases between them. This CDR3 reads CASSSVNRDYEQYF. The DNA of the CDR3 is TGTGCCAGCAGCTCAGTAAACCGGGACTACGAGCAGTACTTC. Combining the CDR3 with reference TRBV11-2 and TRBJ2-7 gives the whole variable domain EAGVAQSPRYKIIEKRQSVAFWCNPISGHATLYWYQQILGQGPKLLIQFQNNGVVDDSQLPKDRFSAERLKGVDSTLKIQPAKLEDSAVYLCASSSVNRDYEQYFGPGTRLTVT.

This chain connects TRBV10-3 to TRBJ2-7, with a tentative D call TRBD1 (6 bases). The CDR3 runs to 14 residues. Germline V gene sequence: CDR1 ENHRY, CDR2 SYGVKD. Deletions cut 10 bases from V and 2 bases from J, with 18 bases between. This chain's CDR3 is CATKDRIQPYEQYF. DNA of the CDR3: TGTGCCACCAAGGACAGAATACAACCCTACGAGCAGTACTTC.

This sequence joins TRBV20-1 and TRBJ2-7; 16 positions agree with TRBD2. The germline gives CDR1 DFQATT, CDR2 SNEGSKA (reference sequence). J gave up 4 bases and V 3 bases, and 9 bases lay outside the gene matches. This CDR3 has 17 amino acids. The CDR3 nucleotides read TGCAGTGCTAGGATCCCGGGACTAGCGGGAGGGGGGTACGAGCAGTACTTC. Translation gives CSARIPGLAGGGYEQYF.

The V and J genes are TRBV27 and TRBJ1-2; 9 bases are a match to TRBD1. Germline trimming cut 4 bases from V and 4 bases from J; bases unmatched to any gene: 10. Germline assignment: CDR1 MNHEY and CDR2 SMNVEV (reference sequence). This CDR3 is 16 amino acids long. This chain's CDR3 is CASSSITGGAGYGYTF. In nucleotides, the CDR3 is TGTGCCAGCAGTTCCATAACAGGGGGCGCGGGCTATGGCTACACCTTC.

This clonotype was seen more than once but under ten times. V usage is TRBV29-1 and J usage is TRBJ1-1; 7 bases map to TRBD1. The CDR3 is made up of 13 amino acids. Germline loops: CDR1 SQVTM, CDR2 ANQGSEA. V lost 8 bases, J lost 0 bases, and 6 bases stayed unmatched. The CDR3 is CSTRDRLNTEAFF. The CDR3 nucleotides are TGCAGCACCCGGGACAGACTGAACACTGAAGCTTTCTTT.

This clonotype is a singleton in its sample. CDR3 in amino acids: CASSQMDRVEGNEQFF. The CDR3 DNA reads TGTGCCAGCAGCCAAATGGACAGGGTAGAGGGCAATGAGCAGTTCTTC. V usage is TRBV3-1 and J usage is TRBJ2-1, with 8 bases lining up with TRBD1. Germline-derived CDR1 and CDR2 are LGHDT and YNNKEL (reference sequence). With 2 bases clipped from V and 6 bases from J, the junction kept 9 bases outside the gene matches. The CDR3 is made up of 16 amino acids.

The chain employs TRBV29-1 and TRBJ1-1; D unclear. Germline assignment: CDR1 SQVTM and CDR2 ANQGSEA. The CDR3 is 13 residues long. V lost 3 bases to trimming and J lost 0 bases, with 8 bases between them. The CDR3 sequence: CSVDGSLNTEAFF. The CDR3 DNA follows: TGCAGCGTTGACGGCAGCTTGAACACTGAAGCTTTCTTT.

The rearrangement uses TRBV11-2 and TRBJ2-7, with unresolved D. The CDR3 is made up of 16 amino acids. V dropped 0 bases and J dropped 3 bases, with 15 bases sitting between them. From germline, CDR1 is SGHAT and CDR2 FQNNGV. The DNA of the CDR3 is TGTGCCAGCAGCTTAGACCTGGGCCTCCCCGTCTACGAGCAGTACTTC. Amino acid sequence: CASSLDLGLPVYEQYF.

The J gene is TRBJ2-1, the V gene TRBV7-3; 11 bases are shared with TRBD2. Trimming at V came to 6 bases and at J to 10 bases, leaving 5 bases not matched to a gene. The germline V gene has CDR1 SGHTA and CDR2 FQGTGA. CDR3 length equals 13 residues. CDR3 DNA sequence: TGTGCCAGCAGTTTCGGGACTAGCGGAGAGCAGTTCTTC. This codes for CASSFGTSGEQFF.

The V gene is TRBV5-1, the J gene TRBJ2-7, with unresolved D. This CDR3 is 12 amino acids long. CDR1 and CDR2 from the germline V gene are SGHRS and YFSETQ. V was trimmed by 7 bases and J by 3 bases, leaving 11 bases between them. The chain's CDR3 is CASGQSSYEQYF. The DNA for the CDR3 is TGCGCCAGCGGTCAGTCGAGCTACGAGCAGTACTTC.

The table lists this clonotype with a few counts. This chain joins TRBV5-6 and TRBJ2-1, with TRBD2 identical over 7 bases. In germline, CDR1 is SGHDT, CDR2 YYEEEE. The CDR3 spans 17 residues. V lost 7 bases, J lost 0 bases, and 13 bases stayed unmatched. Written as DNA, the CDR3 is TGTGCCAGCCGCGATTATAGCGGGCGCCACTCCTACAATGAGCAGTTCTTC. It specifies CASRDYSGRHSYNEQFF.

This clonotype has a handful of counts. The rearrangement links TRBV12-3 or TRBV12-4 to TRBJ2-7; either TRBD1 or TRBD2 may fit D (5 bases each). The CDR3 is 14 amino acids. V lost 2 bases and J lost 12, with 20 bases in between. The CDR3 sequence is CASSLSVGTRSAYF. The CDR3 coding sequence is TGTGCCAGCAGTTTATCCGTGGGGACCCGATCGGCGTACTTC.

This chain connects TRBV3-1 to TRBJ1-1; a weak D match, TRBD1 (6 bases). The CDR3 covers 13 residues. Trimming removed 6 bases at V and 5 bases at J, with 13 bases between. Germline CDR1 LGHDT, CDR2 YNNKEL (reference sequence). CDR3 coding DNA: TGTGCCAGCAGACGGCAAGGGGGTACTGAAGCTTTCTTT. Protein: CASRRQGGTEAFF.

This clonotype was seen a few times. One end of the junction is discordant with germline, which a read error may explain. The chain links TRBV7-7 to TRBJ2-1; TRBD2 matches 13 bases. Germline lookup yields CDR1 SSHAT and CDR2 FNYEAQ (reference sequence). The CDR3 has 15 amino acids. The CDR3 is CASSLGTSGMNEQFF. For the CDR3, the DNA is TGTGCTAGCAGCTTAGGGACTAGCGGGATGAATGAGCAGTTCTTC.

The V gene is TRBV12-3 or TRBV12-4, the J gene TRBJ2-4; TRBD2 might be the D (5 bases). CDR3 length: 12 amino acids. Trimming left V 6 bases short and J 8 bases short, with 11 bases between. This CDR3 is CASSLTGDIQYF. In nucleotides, the CDR3 is TGTGCCAGCAGCTTGACCGGGGACATTCAGTACTTC.

V usage is TRBV7-3 and J usage is TRBJ2-5; the match to TRBD1 covers 7 bases. CDR1 is SGHTA, CDR2 FQGTGA, per germline. This CDR3 comprises 15 residues. V shed 0 bases, J shed 2 bases, and the junction held 3 bases outside the gene matches. The CDR3, as DNA: TGTGCCAGCAGCTTAACGGCAGGGGGACAAGAGACCCAGTACTTC. This translates into CASSLTAGGQETQYF.

This chain joins TRBV5-1 and TRBJ1-4; D may be TRBD1 (5 bases). The CDR3 covers 14 residues. V shed 4 bases and J shed 10 bases, with 17 bases lying between them. Germline assignment: CDR1 SGHRS and CDR2 YFSETQ. CDR3 DNA sequence: TGCGCCAGCAGCCCGGGGCAGGAGGGTGGAAAACTGTTTTTT. Translated, it gives CASSPGQEGGKLFF.

This clonotype was recorded a few times. The chain links TRBV19 to TRBJ2-1; a possible D gene is TRBD1 (5 bases). The CDR3 spans 16 residues. V was trimmed by 3 bases and J by 4 bases, leaving 16 bases between them. Germline assignment: CDR1 LNHDA and CDR2 SQIVND (reference sequence). The CDR3 here is CASSIRRQYRYNEQFF. The CDR3 bases are TGTGCCAGTAGTATTCGGCGACAGTACCGTTACAATGAGCAGTTCTTC.

A few counts support this clonotype. V gene TRBV7-8 combines with J gene TRBJ2-3; no reliable D call. The CDR3 consists of 17 residues. V shed 2 bases and J shed 4 bases, with 19 bases lying between them. Germline assignment: CDR1 SGHVS and CDR2 FQNEAQ. CDR3 coding DNA: TGTGCCAGCAGCTTATTCGGAAATTCTGGGGTTCCAGATACGCAGTATTTT. Translating it yields CASSLFGNSGVPDTQYF.

The chain has TRBV27 and TRBJ2-7; D gene unclear. This CDR3 contains 15 residues. V was pared by 8 bases and J by 0 bases, with 17 bases between. Germline V gives CDR1 MNHEY, CDR2 SMNVEV (reference sequence). As DNA, the CDR3 is TGTGCCAGCTCTTCACGATTGGGGATCTCCTACGAGCAGTACTTC. This sequence encodes CASSSRLGISYEQYF.

The chain combines TRBV5-1 with TRBJ2-7; 7 nucleotides line up with TRBD1. The V gene end was trimmed by 4 bases and the J gene end by 3 bases; junction bases not matched to a gene: 4. CDR1 is SGHRS, CDR2 YFSETQ, per germline. The CDR3 consists of 13 residues. DNA of the CDR3: TGCGCCAGCAGCCGGCAGGGGGACTACGAGCAGTACTTC. Its protein is CASSRQGDYEQYF.

A few counts support this clonotype. The rearrangement links TRBV7-9 to TRBJ2-3, with D uncertain. V dropped 0 bases and J dropped 0 bases, with 16 bases sitting between them. Germline V gene data show CDR1 as SEHNR and CDR2 as FQNEAQ (reference sequence). This CDR3 contains 18 residues. The chain's CDR3 is CASSLARWFETSTDTQYF. The DNA of the CDR3 is TGTGCCAGCAGCTTAGCACGCTGGTTTGAGACTAGCACAGATACGCAGTATTTT. The full variable domain, its missing parts supplied by reference TRBV7-9 and TRBJ2-3, is DTGVSQNPRHKITKRGQNVTFRCDPISEHNRLYWYRQTLGQGPEFLTYFQNEAQLEKSRLLSDRFSAERPKGSFSTLEIQRTEQGDSAMYLCASSLARWFETSTDTQYFGPGTRLTVL.

The J gene is TRBJ1-1, the V gene TRBV4-2; the D gene is possibly TRBD1 (5 bases). This CDR3 has 14 residues. Trimming pared 2 bases from V and 7 bases from J, leaving 14 bases between. The germline V gene has CDR1 LGHNA and CDR2 YNFKEQ. CDR3 region: CASSQLGGADEAFF. Here the CDR3 DNA reads TGTGCCAGCAGCCAATTAGGAGGGGCGGATGAAGCTTTCTTT.

This clonotype was counted a few times. The chain joins TRBV15 to TRBJ1-2; 8 bases line up with TRBD1. Germline values: CDR1 LNHNV, CDR2 YYDKDF (reference sequence). Trimming cost V 0 bases and J 8 bases; bases outside gene matches: 8. CDR3 length: 15 amino acids. The CDR3 DNA reads as TGTGCCACCAGCAGAGATCGTGAGACAGGGGAGGGCTACACCTTC. Encoded protein: CATSRDRETGEGYTF. The whole variable domain, filled in from reference TRBV15 and TRBJ1-2, reads DAMVIQNPRYQVTQFGKPVTLSCSQTLNHNVMYWYQQKSSQAPKLLFHYYDKDFNNEADTPDNFQSRRPNTSFCFLDIRSPGLGDTAMYLCATSRDRETGEGYTFGSGTRLTVV.